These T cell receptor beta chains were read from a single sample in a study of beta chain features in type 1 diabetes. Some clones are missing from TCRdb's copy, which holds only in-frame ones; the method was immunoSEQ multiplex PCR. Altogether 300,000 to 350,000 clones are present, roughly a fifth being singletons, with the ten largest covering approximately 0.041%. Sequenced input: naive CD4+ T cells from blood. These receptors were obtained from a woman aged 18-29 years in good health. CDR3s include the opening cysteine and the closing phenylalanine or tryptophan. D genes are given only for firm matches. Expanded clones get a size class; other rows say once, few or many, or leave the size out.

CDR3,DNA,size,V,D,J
CASSPYQETQYF,TGTGCCAGCAGCCCGTACCAAGAGACCCAGTACTTC,NA,TRBV5-4,NA,TRBJ2-5
CASSSLGGFRRRYEQYF,TGTGCCAGCAGCTCCCTGGGAGGTTTTAGGCGAAGATACGAGCAGTACTTC,NA,TRBV11-2,NA,TRBJ2-7
CASSLNGITYEQYF,TGTGCCAGCAGTTTGAACGGGATCACCTACGAGCAGTACTTC,once,TRBV27,NA,TRBJ2-7
CASSLQGSTDTQYF,TGTGCCAGCAGTCTACAGGGGAGCACAGATACGCAGTATTTT,NA,TRBV27,TRBD1,TRBJ2-3
CASSYGTGPEGTQYF,TGTGCCAGCAGTTACGGGACAGGCCCTGAGGGGACCCAGTACTTC,NA,TRBV6-5,TRBD1,TRBJ2-5
CASSNVGGGQPQHF,TGTGCCAGTAGTAATGTTGGGGGAGGTCAGCCCCAGCATTTT,NA,TRBV19,NA,TRBJ1-5
CAWSRAQGDGYTF,TGTGCCTGGTCCCGGGCTCAAGGGGATGGCTACACCTTC,NA,TRBV30,NA,TRBJ1-2
CASGLAGANTGELFF,TGTGCCAGCGGACTAGCGGGGGCGAACACCGGGGAGCTGTTTTTT,few,TRBV7-9,TRBD2,TRBJ2-2
CASSEGLNTEAFF,TGTGCCAGCAGCGAGGGACTTAACACTGAAGCTTTCTTT,few,TRBV9,NA,TRBJ1-1
CACTRTGMNQPQHF,TGTGCCTGCACACGGACAGGGATGAATCAGCCCCAGCATTTT,few,TRBV30,TRBD1,TRBJ1-5
CASSLGRGNTGANVLTF,TGCGCCAGCAGCTTGGGCAGGGGGAATACTGGGGCCAACGTCCTGACTTTC,NA,TRBV5-1,TRBD1,TRBJ2-6
CASSSGATNEKLFF,TGTGCCAGCAGCTCAGGCGCAACTAATGAAAAACTGTTTTTT,NA,TRBV2,NA,TRBJ1-4